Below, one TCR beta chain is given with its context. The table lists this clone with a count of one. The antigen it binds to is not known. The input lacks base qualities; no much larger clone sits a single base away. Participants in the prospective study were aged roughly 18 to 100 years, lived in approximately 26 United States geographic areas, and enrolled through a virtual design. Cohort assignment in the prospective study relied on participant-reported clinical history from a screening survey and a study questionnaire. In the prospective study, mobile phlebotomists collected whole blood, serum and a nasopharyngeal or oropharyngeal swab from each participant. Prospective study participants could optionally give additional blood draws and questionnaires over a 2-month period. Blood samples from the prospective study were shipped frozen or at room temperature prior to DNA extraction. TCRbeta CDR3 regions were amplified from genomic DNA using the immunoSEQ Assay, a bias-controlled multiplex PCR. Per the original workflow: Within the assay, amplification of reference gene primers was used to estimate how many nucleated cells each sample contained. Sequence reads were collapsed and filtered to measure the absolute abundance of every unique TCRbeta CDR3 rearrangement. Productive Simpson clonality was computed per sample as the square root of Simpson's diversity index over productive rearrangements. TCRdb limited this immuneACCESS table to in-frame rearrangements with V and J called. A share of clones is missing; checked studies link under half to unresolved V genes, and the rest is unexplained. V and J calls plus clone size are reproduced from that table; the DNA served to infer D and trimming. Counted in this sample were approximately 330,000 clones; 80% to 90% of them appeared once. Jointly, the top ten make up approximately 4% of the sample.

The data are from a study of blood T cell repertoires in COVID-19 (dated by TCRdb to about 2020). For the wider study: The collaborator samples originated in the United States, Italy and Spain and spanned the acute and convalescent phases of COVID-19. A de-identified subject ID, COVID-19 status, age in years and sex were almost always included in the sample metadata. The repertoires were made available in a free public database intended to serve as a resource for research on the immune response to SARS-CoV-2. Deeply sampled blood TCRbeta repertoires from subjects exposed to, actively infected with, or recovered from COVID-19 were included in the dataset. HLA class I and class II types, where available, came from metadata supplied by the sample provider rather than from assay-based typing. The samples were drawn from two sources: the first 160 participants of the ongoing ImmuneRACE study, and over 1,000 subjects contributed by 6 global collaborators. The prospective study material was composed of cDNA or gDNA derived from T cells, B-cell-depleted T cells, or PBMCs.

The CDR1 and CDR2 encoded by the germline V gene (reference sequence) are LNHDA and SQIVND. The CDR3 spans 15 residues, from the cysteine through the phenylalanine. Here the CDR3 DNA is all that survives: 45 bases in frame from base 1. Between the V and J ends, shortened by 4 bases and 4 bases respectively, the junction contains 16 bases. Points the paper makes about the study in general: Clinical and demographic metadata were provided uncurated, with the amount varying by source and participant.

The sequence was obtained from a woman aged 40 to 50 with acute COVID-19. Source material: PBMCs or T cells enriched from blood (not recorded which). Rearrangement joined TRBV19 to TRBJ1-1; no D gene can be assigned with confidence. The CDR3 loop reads CASSTEGGRSTEAFF. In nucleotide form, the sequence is TGTGCCAGTAGTACGGAGGGCGGGCGTAGCACTGAAGCTTTCTTT. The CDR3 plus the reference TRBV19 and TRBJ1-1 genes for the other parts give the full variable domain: DGGITQSPKYLFRKEGQNVTLSCEQNLNHDAMYWYRQDPGQGLRLIYYSQIVNDFQKGDIAEGYSVSREKKESFPLTVTSAQKNPTAFYLCASSTEGGRSTEAFFGQGTRLTVV.